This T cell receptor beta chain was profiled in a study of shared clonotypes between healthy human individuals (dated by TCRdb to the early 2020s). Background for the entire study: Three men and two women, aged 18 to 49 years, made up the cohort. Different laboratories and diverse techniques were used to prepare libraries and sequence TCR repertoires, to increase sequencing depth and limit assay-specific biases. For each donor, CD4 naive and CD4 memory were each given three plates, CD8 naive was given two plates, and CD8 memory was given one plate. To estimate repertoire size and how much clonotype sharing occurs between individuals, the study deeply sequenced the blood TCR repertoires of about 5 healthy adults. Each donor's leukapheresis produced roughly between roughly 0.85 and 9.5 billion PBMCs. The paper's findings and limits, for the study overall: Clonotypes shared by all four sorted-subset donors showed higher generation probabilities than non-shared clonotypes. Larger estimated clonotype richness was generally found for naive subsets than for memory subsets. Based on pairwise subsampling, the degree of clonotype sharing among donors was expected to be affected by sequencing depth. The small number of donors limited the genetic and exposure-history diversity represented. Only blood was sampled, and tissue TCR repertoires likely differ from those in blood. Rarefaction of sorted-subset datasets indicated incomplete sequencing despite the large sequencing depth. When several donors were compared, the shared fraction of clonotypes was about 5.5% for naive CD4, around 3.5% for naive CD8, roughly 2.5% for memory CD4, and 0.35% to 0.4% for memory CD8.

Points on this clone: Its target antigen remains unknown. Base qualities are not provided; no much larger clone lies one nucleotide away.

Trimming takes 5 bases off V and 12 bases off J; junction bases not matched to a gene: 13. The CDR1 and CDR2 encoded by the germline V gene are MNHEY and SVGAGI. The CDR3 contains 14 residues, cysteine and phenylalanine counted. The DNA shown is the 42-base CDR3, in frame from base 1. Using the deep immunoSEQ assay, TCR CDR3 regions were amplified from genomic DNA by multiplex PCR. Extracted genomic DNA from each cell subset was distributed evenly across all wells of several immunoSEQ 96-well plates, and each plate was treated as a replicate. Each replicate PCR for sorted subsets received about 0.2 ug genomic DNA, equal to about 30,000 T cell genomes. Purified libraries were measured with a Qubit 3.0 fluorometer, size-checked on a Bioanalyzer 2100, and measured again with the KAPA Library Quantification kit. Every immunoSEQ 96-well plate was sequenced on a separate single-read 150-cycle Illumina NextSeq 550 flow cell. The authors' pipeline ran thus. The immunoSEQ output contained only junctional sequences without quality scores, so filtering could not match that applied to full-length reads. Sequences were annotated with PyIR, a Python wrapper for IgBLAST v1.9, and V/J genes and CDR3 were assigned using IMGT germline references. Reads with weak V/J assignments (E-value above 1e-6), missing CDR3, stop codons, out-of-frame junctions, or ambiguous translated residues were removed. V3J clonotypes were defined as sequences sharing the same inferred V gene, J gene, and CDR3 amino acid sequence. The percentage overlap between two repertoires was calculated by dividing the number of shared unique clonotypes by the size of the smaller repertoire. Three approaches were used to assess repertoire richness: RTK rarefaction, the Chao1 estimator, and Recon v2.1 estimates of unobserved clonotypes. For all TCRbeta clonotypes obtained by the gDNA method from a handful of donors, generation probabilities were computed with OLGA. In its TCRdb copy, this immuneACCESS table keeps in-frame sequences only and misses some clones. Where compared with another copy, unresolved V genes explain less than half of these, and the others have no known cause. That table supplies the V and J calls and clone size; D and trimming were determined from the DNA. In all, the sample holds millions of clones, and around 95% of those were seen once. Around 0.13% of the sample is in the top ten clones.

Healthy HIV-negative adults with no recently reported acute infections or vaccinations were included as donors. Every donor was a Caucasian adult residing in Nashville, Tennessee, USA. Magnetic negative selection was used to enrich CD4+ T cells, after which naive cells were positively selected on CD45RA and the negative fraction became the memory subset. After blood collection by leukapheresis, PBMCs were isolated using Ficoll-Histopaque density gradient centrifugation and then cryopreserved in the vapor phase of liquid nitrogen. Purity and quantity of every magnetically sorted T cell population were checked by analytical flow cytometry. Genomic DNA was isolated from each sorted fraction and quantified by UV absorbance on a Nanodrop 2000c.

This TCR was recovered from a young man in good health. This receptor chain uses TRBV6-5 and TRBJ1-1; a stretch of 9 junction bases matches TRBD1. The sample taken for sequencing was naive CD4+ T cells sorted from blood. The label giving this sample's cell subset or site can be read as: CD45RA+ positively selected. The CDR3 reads CASSQGQGSVASFF. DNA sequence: TGTGCCAGCAGTCAGGGACAGGGTAGCGTCGCGTCTTTCTTT.